These 13 T cell receptor beta chains were sequenced from one sample in a study of T-cell reconstitution after alpha-beta-depleted transplantation in children. Unique molecular identifiers were used to barcode this TCRbeta library. TCRdb ran MiXCR on the PCR reads and lists one entry per CDR3 protein. The repertoire holds 580,000 or so distinct CDR3 sequences, with 20% to 25% as singletons. The sequencing used PBMCs, mostly from graft donor cells, collected 360 days after TCRalphabeta/CD19-depleted stem cell transplant. The receptors were gathered from a boy under three years old who had a stem cell transplant for acute myeloid leukemia, so the T cells may come from the graft donor.

CDR3 sequence (DNA): TGCAGTGCTAGATGGGACGATGAAAAACTGTTTTTT. Amino acid sequence: CSARWDDEKLFF. The J gene is TRBJ1-4, the V gene TRBV20-1, with TRBD1 as a possible D gene (5 bases). The germline V and J ends were trimmed by 2 bases and 6 bases, with 7 bases remaining between them. Germline V gene lookup returns CDR1 DFQATT and CDR2 SNEGSKA (reference sequence). The CDR3 loop spans 12 amino acids.

In its sample, this clonotype was seen many times. V is TRBV12-3 or TRBV12-4 and J is TRBJ2-5; D is tentatively TRBD1 or TRBD2 (5 bases each). CDR3 length equals 14 residues. Trimming removed 4 bases at V and 7 bases at J, with 16 bases between. CDR3 in amino acids: CASSWQLGGGTQYF. The DNA of the CDR3 is TGTGCCAGCAGTTGGCAACTTGGTGGGGGGACCCAGTACTTC.

The sample holds many counts of this clonotype. The chain employs TRBV7-9 and TRBJ2-5, with a possible D match to TRBD1 (6 bases). The ends were cut back, 4 bases at V and 3 bases at J, with 9 bases in the middle. From germline, CDR1 is SEHNR and CDR2 FQNEAQ (reference sequence). The CDR3 has 13 amino acids. The CDR3 region is CASSSPGEETQYF. CDR3 DNA sequence: TGTGCCAGCAGCTCTCCAGGGGAAGAGACCCAGTACTTC.

This chain links TRBV15 with TRBJ1-2, with D unresolved. The CDR3 spans 14 residues. Germline-derived CDR1 and CDR2 are LNHNV and YYDKDF (reference sequence). V was clipped by 0 bases and J by 6 bases, with 11 bases between them. The CDR3 spells CATSRDTRINGYTF. The CDR3 bases are TGTGCCACCAGCAGAGATACGAGAATAAATGGCTACACCTTC.

This clonotype showed up many times. The rearrangement joins TRBV27 to TRBJ2-1; D uncertain. Trimming cost V 3 bases and J 7 bases, with 7 bases left between them. CDR3 size: 12 residues. Germline V gene sequence: CDR1 MNHEY, CDR2 SMNVEV (reference sequence). The CDR3 spells CASSFSGNEQFF. DNA for the CDR3: TGTGCCAGCAGTTTTTCGGGTAATGAGCAGTTCTTC.

The J gene is TRBJ2-7, the V gene TRBV6-1; 8 positions match TRBD2. V lost 6 bases and J lost 3; bases outside the gene matches: 16. CDR3 length: 17 residues. Germline CDR1 MNHNS, CDR2 SASEGT. DNA for the CDR3: TGTGCCAGCAGCCCACAGGGTACGGGGGGGGCTAGCTACGAGCAGTACGTC. It translates to CASSPQGTGGASYEQYV.

The V and J genes are TRBV20-1 and TRBJ2-3, with D hard to call. This CDR3 region has 16 residues. The V end was cut by 4 bases, the J end by 1 base, with 18 bases between. Germline CDR1 DFQATT, CDR2 SNEGSKA (reference sequence). Here the CDR3 reads CSAKQTNWWGTDTQYF. Here the CDR3 DNA reads TGCAGTGCTAAACAGACGAATTGGTGGGGCACAGATACGCAGTATTTT.

This clonotype was detected only a few times. The chain employs TRBV28 and TRBJ2-7; 8 nucleotides match TRBD2. CDR3 length equals 15 residues. The germline V gene has CDR1 MDHEN and CDR2 SYDVKM. Germline trimming cut 5 bases from V and 9 bases from J; bases unmatched to any gene: 15. Written as DNA, the CDR3 is TGTGCCAGCAGTCCTGGACTAGCCGCCTGGGGTGGGCAGTACGTC. Translating gives CASSPGLAAWGGQYV.

This rearrangement joins TRBV30 to TRBJ2-1; D is undetermined. Germline V gives CDR1 GTSNPN, CDR2 SVGIG (reference sequence). There are 13 residues in the CDR3. The germline V and J ends were trimmed by 8 bases and 0 bases, with 11 bases remaining between them. In DNA, the CDR3 is TGTGCCGGAAAAAAAAGCTCCTACAATGAGCAGTTCTTC. Protein sequence: CAGKKSSYNEQFF.

The rearrangement links TRBV6-1 to TRBJ1-1, with TRBD1 as a possible D gene (6 bases). Germline V gene sequence: CDR1 MNHNS, CDR2 SASEGT. Trimming removed 1 base from V and 1 base from J, with 16 bases in between. The CDR3 is made up of 17 amino acids. The DNA of the CDR3 is TGTGCCAGCAGTGAAGACCTAGGGGGGTGGGGGAACACTGAAGCTTTCTTT. The encoded protein is CASSEDLGGWGNTEAFF.

This clonotype was counted many times. This chain uses TRBV12-3 or TRBV12-4 with TRBJ2-2; no clear D gene. Trimming stripped 2 bases from V and 3 bases from J, with 13 bases between. The CDR3 extends over 16 amino acids. The CDR3 here is CASSLRATLYTGELFF. The CDR3 DNA is TGTGCCAGCAGTTTACGGGCAACCCTATACACCGGGGAGCTGTTTTTT.

This clonotype has more than one count but fewer than ten. The chain employs TRBV27 and TRBJ2-1; weak D call: TRBD1 (5 bases). V lost 3 bases, J lost 11 bases, and 14 bases lay in between. CDR3 length: 13 residues. In germline, CDR1 is MNHEY, CDR2 SMNVEV (reference sequence). As DNA, the CDR3 is TGTGCCAGCAGTTTTTGGCAGGGCAGCAAGCAGTTCTTC. It codes for CASSFWQGSKQFF.

Many counts were recorded for this clonotype. The chain carries TRBV4-3 and TRBJ1-5; D uncertain. The V end lost 0 bases, the J end lost 4 bases, and 7 bases lay between the germline ends. Germline-derived CDR1 and CDR2 are LGHNA and YSLEER. The CDR3 has 14 residues. The CDR3 DNA sequence: TGCGCCAGCAGCCAAGAAGCGTGGAATCAGCCCCAGCATTTT. Protein product: CASSQEAWNQPQHF.